These 24 T cell receptor beta chains came from one sample sequenced in a study of blood T cell repertoires in COVID-19. Clones were sequenced by immunoSEQ multiplex PCR, and TCRdb holds only the in-frame ones, with some missing. The repertoire holds about 58,000 clones, 60% to 85% seen once, with around 5% in the top ten. The specimen sequenced was peripheral blood. The receptors were gathered from a human donor in a cohort sampled during active COVID-19.

This clone was recorded a few times. The V and J genes are TRBV11-2 and TRBJ2-7; maybe TRBD1 (5 bases). The CDR3 is 14 amino acids. Trimming took 2 bases from V and 3 from J, leaving 11 bases between them. CDR1 and CDR2 (germline): SGHAT, FQNNGV. This chain's CDR3 is CASSLRRGLYEQYF. The CDR3 region has the DNA TGTGCCAGCAGCTTACGTAGGGGCCTCTACGAGCAGTACTTC.

The CDR3 is CSAKNPGAYEQYF. The CDR3, as DNA: TGCAGCGCCAAGAATCCGGGGGCCTACGAGCAGTACTTC. The V call is TRBV29-1, the J call TRBJ2-7; D possibly corresponds to TRBD2 (6 bases). The germline V gene encodes CDR1 SQVTM and CDR2 ANQGSEA. This CDR3 comprises 13 residues. Trimming took off 7 bases at V and 2 bases at J, with 15 bases between the two ends.

This chain uses TRBV27 with TRBJ2-7; 8 bases are a match to TRBD1. V trimming: 3 bases; J trimming: 4 bases; junction bases outside the gene matches: 2. Germline V gene data show CDR1 as MNHEY and CDR2 as SMNVEV (reference sequence). The CDR3 contains 13 residues. CDR3: CASSFRDRYEQYF. Here the CDR3 DNA reads TGTGCCAGCAGTTTCCGGGACAGGTACGAGCAGTACTTC.

This rearrangement joins TRBV19 to TRBJ2-7; 7 nucleotides align to TRBD1. The CDR3 contains 13 residues. V lost 6 bases, J lost 3 bases, and 5 bases stayed unmatched. CDR1 is LNHDA and CDR2 is SQIVND in the germline V gene (reference sequence). This CDR3 reads CASSTGAGYEQYF. The DNA for the CDR3 is TGTGCCAGTAGCACAGGGGCAGGCTACGAGCAGTACTTC. Filled out from reference TRBV19 and TRBJ2-7, the complete variable domain reads DGGITQSPKYLFRKEGQNVTLSCEQNLNHDAMYWYRQDPGQGLRLIYYSQIVNDFQKGDIAEGYSVSREKKESFPLTVTSAQKNPTAFYLCASSTGAGYEQYFGPGTRLTVT.

The chain carries TRBV5-1 and TRBJ1-2, with TRBD1 as a possible D gene (6 bases). Trimming shortened V by 4 bases and J by 1 base, and 11 bases separated the two germline ends. This CDR3 contains 14 residues. Looked up from germline, CDR1 is SGHRS and CDR2 is YFSETQ. The CDR3 DNA reads as TGCGCCAGCAGCCGAACAGGGTTTAACTATGGCTACACCTTC. Its protein product is CASSRTGFNYGYTF.

The chain recombines TRBV27 with TRBJ1-2; 9 bases fit TRBD1. Trimming cost V 8 bases and J 7 bases; bases outside gene matches: 14. Looked up from germline, CDR1 is MNHEY and CDR2 is SMNVEV (reference sequence). The length of the CDR3 is 15 residues. The CDR3 region has the DNA TGTGCCAGCCTTCGACAGGGGGGTGAGGCTCGTGGCTACACCTTC. Translating gives CASLRQGGEARGYTF.

The chain employs TRBV6-6 and TRBJ1-5, with D tentatively TRBD1 (6 bases). Trimming removed 6 bases at V and 6 bases at J, with 21 bases between. In germline, CDR1 is MNHNY, CDR2 SVGAGI (reference sequence). The CDR3 loop spans 16 amino acids. The CDR3 sequence is CASRETPGARGQPQHF. The CDR3 nucleotides read TGTGCCAGCAGGGAAACTCCAGGGGCCCGGGGTCAGCCCCAGCATTTT.

The CDR3 nucleotides read TGTGCCAGCAGTGCACACCCAGCGGGAGACTACAACAATGAGCAGTTCTTC. This gives the protein CASSAHPAGDYNNEQFF. The chain links TRBV2 to TRBJ2-1; 8 positions agree with TRBD2. Germline values: CDR1 SNHLY, CDR2 FYNNEI. Germline trimming cut 4 bases from V and 5 bases from J; bases unmatched to any gene: 13. The CDR3 has 17 amino acids.

The rearrangement uses TRBV11-2 and TRBJ2-7; TRBD2 matches at 10 bases. Germline V gives CDR1 SGHAT, CDR2 FQNNGV. V shed 8 bases and J 1 base; nucleotides not matched to a gene: 5. The CDR3 extends over 14 amino acids. The CDR3: CASRLLAGSYEQYF. CDR3 coding DNA: TGTGCCAGCCGACTACTAGCGGGGTCCTACGAGCAGTACTTC.

The chain recombines TRBV11-2 with TRBJ1-4; D might be TRBD1 (5 bases). The CDR3 is made up of 13 amino acids. Per the germline V gene, CDR1 is SGHAT and CDR2 is FQNNGV. Between the trimmed V and J ends, which lost 5 bases and 4 bases, there was a span of 8 bases. CDR3 sequence reads: CASSGAFNEKLFF. In nucleotides, the CDR3 is TGTGCCAGCAGCGGGGCGTTTAATGAAAAACTGTTTTTT.

A few counts support this clone. The chain is built from TRBV27 and TRBJ2-7; TRBD1 agrees at 8 bases. Trimming at V came to 0 bases and at J to 0 bases, leaving 1 base not matched to a gene. CDR1 and CDR2 (germline): MNHEY, SMNVEV (reference sequence). This CDR3 is built from 15 residues. CDR3 sequence: CASSLSTGGSYEQYF. The CDR3 DNA follows: TGTGCCAGCAGTTTATCAACAGGGGGCTCCTACGAGCAGTACTTC.

This clone was observed a few times. The chain recombines TRBV3-1 (or the pseudogene TRBV3-2) with TRBJ2-7, with TRBD2 as a possible D gene (5 bases). The CDR3 loop spans 13 amino acids. The germline V and J ends were trimmed by 4 bases and 1 base, with 8 bases remaining between them. Germline CDR1 and CDR2: LGHDT and YNNKEL (reference sequence). This chain's CDR3 is CASSPPGSYEQYF. Written as DNA, the CDR3 is TGTGCCAGCAGCCCTCCGGGGTCCTACGAGCAGTACTTC.

This clone has only a few counts. The chain has TRBV30 and TRBJ1-2; possible D gene TRBD1, 6 bases. The V end lost 5 bases, the J end lost 4 bases, and 17 bases lay between the germline ends. This CDR3 contains 14 residues. CDR1 is GTSNPN, CDR2 SVGIG, per germline (reference sequence). The CDR3 nucleotides read TGTGCCTGGGCCCTAACGGACAGAATCTATGGCTACACCTTC. This gives the protein CAWALTDRIYGYTF.

This clone was detected only once. J is TRBJ1-1 and V is TRBV27; TRBD1 agrees at 7 bases. The CDR3 contains 16 residues. With V trimmed by 5 bases and J by 0 bases, 9 bases remained unmatched. CDR1 and CDR2 (germline): MNHEY, SMNVEV (reference sequence). DNA for the CDR3: TGTGCCAGCAGTCTCTCGGGACAGAGCATGAACACTGAAGCTTTCTTT. Encoded protein: CASSLSGQSMNTEAFF.

This chain uses TRBV7-6 with TRBJ1-1; D gene unclear. The germline V gene has CDR1 SGHVS and CDR2 FNYEAQ. Trimming shortened V by 6 bases and J by 0 bases, and 8 bases separated the two germline ends. The CDR3 is made up of 13 amino acids. CDR3: CASSAAVNTEAFF. Written as DNA, the CDR3 is TGTGCCAGCAGTGCGGCGGTGAACACTGAAGCTTTCTTT. Full variable domain (missing parts from reference TRBV7-6 and TRBJ1-1): GAGVSQSPRYKVTKRGQDVALRCDPISGHVSLYWYRQALGQGPEFLTYFNYEAQQDKSGLPNDRFSAERPEGSISTLTIQRTEQRDSAMYRCASSAAVNTEAFFGQGTRLTVV.

The CDR3 DNA reads as TGTGCCAGCAGCTCGCAGGATTCGGCAGAAAATTCACCCCTCCACTTT. It is translated as CASSSQDSAENSPLHF. The V and J genes are TRBV7-9 and TRBJ1-6; D remains unclear. This CDR3 is 16 amino acids long. Trimming pared 4 bases from V and 7 bases from J, leaving 17 bases between. Looked up from germline, CDR1 is SEHNR and CDR2 is FQNEAQ (reference sequence).

CDR3 sequence reads: CASSLNPREQYF. For the CDR3, the DNA is TGTGCCAGCAGTTTAAATCCCCGGGAGCAGTACTTC. The chain has TRBV28 and TRBJ2-7, with D unresolved. The CDR3 is made up of 12 amino acids. Germline CDR1 MDHEN, CDR2 SYDVKM. V was clipped by 2 bases and J by 7 bases, with 9 bases between them.

The chain uses TRBV20-1 and TRBJ2-2; TRBD2 might be the D (5 bases). Trimming shortened V by 3 bases and J by 1 base, and 9 bases separated the two germline ends. There are 14 residues in the CDR3. Germline CDR1 and CDR2: DFQATT and SNEGSKA (reference sequence). The CDR3: CSASREGNTGELFF. The CDR3 nucleotides read TGCAGTGCTAGTCGTGAGGGGAACACCGGGGAGCTGTTTTTT.

V and J are TRBV19 and TRBJ2-7; tentatively, D is TRBD2 (5 bases). Germline loops: CDR1 LNHDA, CDR2 SQIVND (reference sequence). CDR3 length equals 14 residues. Trimming stripped 4 bases from V and 0 bases from J, with 10 bases between. In nucleotides, the CDR3 is TGTGCCAGTAGTACCCTCGCGGGCTCCTACGAGCAGTACTTC. As protein: CASSTLAGSYEQYF.

This sequence joins TRBV7-9 and TRBJ1-2; possibly TRBD1 for D (5 bases). The CDR3 extends over 16 amino acids. Germline values: CDR1 SEHNR, CDR2 FQNEAQ (reference sequence). The V end lost 1 base, the J end lost 0 bases, and 12 bases lay between the germline ends. The CDR3: CASSLEVRTTNYGYTF. The DNA of the CDR3 is TGTGCCAGCAGCTTAGAGGTGCGGACAACTAACTATGGCTACACCTTC.

This clone was seen once. The V and J genes are TRBV6-2 or TRBV6-3 and TRBJ1-1; TRBD1 is a possible D gene (6 bases). Germline loops: CDR1 MNHEY, CDR2 SVGEGT. The CDR3 contains 15 residues. V was cut by 2 bases and J by 6 bases, with 16 bases left in between. CDR3 sequence: CASSYGRGGFAEAFF. The DNA for the CDR3 is TGTGCCAGCAGTTACGGTAGGGGGGGGTTCGCTGAAGCTTTCTTT.

This chain connects TRBV13 to TRBJ2-7; maybe TRBD1 (6 bases). V was shortened by 6 bases and J by 3 bases, with 21 bases between the two germline ends. Germline loops: CDR1 PRHDT, CDR2 FYEKMQ (reference sequence). The CDR3 totals 16 residues. In DNA, the CDR3 is TGTGCCAGCAGTACGTTTCATGGGCAGGGGATCTACGAGCAGTACTTC. Encoded protein: CASSTFHGQGIYEQYF.

The V and J genes are TRBV19 and TRBJ2-1; possibly TRBD2 for D (6 bases). CDR3 length: 14 amino acids. Germline loops: CDR1 LNHDA, CDR2 SQIVND (reference sequence). Deletions cut 7 bases from V and 5 bases from J, with 15 bases between. This chain's CDR3 is CASKGGNRNNEQFF. Here the CDR3 DNA reads TGTGCCAGTAAGGGAGGCAATCGAAACAATGAGCAGTTCTTC.

The chain is built from TRBV6-6 and TRBJ2-7; 10 bases are shared with TRBD1. V was clipped by 5 bases and J by 5 bases; unmatched bases: 6. Germline V lookup: CDR1 MNHNY, CDR2 SVGAGI (reference sequence). The CDR3 consists of 14 residues. CDR3 protein: CASSTGTGANEQYF. CDR3 bases: TGTGCCAGCAGTACAGGGACAGGGGCCAACGAGCAGTACTTC.